This T cell receptor beta chain was captured by sequencing in a study of persistence of HIV-infected CD4 T cells. V trimming: 4 bases; J trimming: 4 bases; junction bases outside the gene matches: 15. Germline V CDR1 and CDR2: GTSNPN, SVGIG (reference sequence). This CDR3 contains 16 residues. On this clone itself: Antigen specificity is unknown.

The study, taken as a whole, reports: CMV- and Gag-responding cells had lower TCRbeta richness than CD3/CD28-responding cells.

This was the immunoSEQ version 4 assay in survey mode. Libraries were prepared by immunoSEQ multiplex PCR; TCRdb keeps only in-frame clonotypes and omits some of them. The sample contains under 40,000 clones, 82% of which appear only once. Cells were stimulated with CMV-infected fibroblast lysates at roughly 9.1 ug/mL. Sorted nonresponding memory CD4+ T cells were CD40L-negative, CD69-negative, CD45RO-high. Suppressive ART was started during chronic HIV-1 infection in these adults. Sequenced material: CD4+ T cells sorted from PBMCs after roughly 18-hour stimulation, taken from a patient who received antiretroviral therapy. This sequence was found in an adult woman with HIV who was CMV-seropositive. The chain recombines TRBV30 with TRBJ1-2; TRBD1 agrees at 7 bases. DNA for the CDR3: TGTGCCTGGAATAGTTACCTGAGACAGGGATTCTATGGCTACACCTTC. Protein product: CAWNSYLRQGFYGYTF.